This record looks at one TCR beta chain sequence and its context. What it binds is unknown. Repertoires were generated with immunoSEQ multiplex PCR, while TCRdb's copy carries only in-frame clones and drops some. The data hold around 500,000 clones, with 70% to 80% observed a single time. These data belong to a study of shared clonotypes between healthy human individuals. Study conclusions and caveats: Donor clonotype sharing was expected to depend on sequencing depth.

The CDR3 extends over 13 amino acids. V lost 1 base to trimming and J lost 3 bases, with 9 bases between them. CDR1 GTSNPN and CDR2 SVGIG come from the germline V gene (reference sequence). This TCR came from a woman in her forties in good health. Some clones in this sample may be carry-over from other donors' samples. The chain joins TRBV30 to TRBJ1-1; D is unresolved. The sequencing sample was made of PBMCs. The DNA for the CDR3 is TGTGCCTGGAGTGAGGGTTTTGACACTGAAGCTTTCTTT. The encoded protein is CAWSEGFDTEAFF. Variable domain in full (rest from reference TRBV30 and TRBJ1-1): SQTIHQWPATLVQPVGSPLSLECTVEGTSNPNLYWYRQAAGRGLQLLFYSVGIGQISSEVPQNLSASRPQDRQFILSSKKLLLSDSGFYLCAWSEGFDTEAFFGQGTRLTVV.